A single sample gave rise to the 18 T cell receptor beta chains below, sequenced in a study of cytomegalovirus exposure and HLA in healthy donors. The PCR ran on 60 Vbeta and 13 Jbeta primers. Sequencing was performed with immunoSEQ multiplex PCR; in TCRdb, only in-frame clones are kept and a portion is missing. This table has some 140,000 clones, 65% to 80% appearing once. Sequencing was performed on PBMCs. The receptor source for this set is a male donor in good health and CMV-seropositive.

This clone has just one count. CDR3 protein: CASSISSRGRYNEQFF. The CDR3, as DNA: TGTGCCAGTAGTATCTCTAGTAGGGGGAGATACAATGAGCAGTTCTTC. The gene calls are TRBV19 and TRBJ2-1; weak D call: TRBD1 (6 bases). Germline assignment: CDR1 LNHDA and CDR2 SQIVND (reference sequence). The CDR3 has 16 residues. V was shortened by 3 bases and J by 4 bases, with 16 bases between the two germline ends.

V gene TRBV9 combines with J gene TRBJ1-6, with D hard to call. Germline CDR1 and CDR2: SGDLS and YYNGEE. The CDR3 totals 15 residues. V was trimmed by 3 bases and J by 7 bases, leaving 14 bases between them. The CDR3, as DNA: TGTGCCAGCAGCGAACGACTTGGCGACAATTCACCCCTCCACTTT. This codes for CASSERLGDNSPLHF.

The J gene is TRBJ1-1, the V gene TRBV19, with D possibly matching TRBD1 (5 bases). From germline, CDR1 is LNHDA and CDR2 SQIVND (reference sequence). V was pared by 5 bases and J by 1 base, with 5 bases between. CDR3 length: 12 residues. The CDR3 DNA sequence: TGTGCCAGTAGTCAGGGGAACACTGAAGCTTTCTTT. Its translation: CASSQGNTEAFF. Full variable domain (remainder filled in from reference TRBV19 and TRBJ1-1): DGGITQSPKYLFRKEGQNVTLSCEQNLNHDAMYWYRQDPGQGLRLIYYSQIVNDFQKGDIAEGYSVSREKKESFPLTVTSAQKNPTAFYLCASSQGNTEAFFGQGTRLTVV.

V gene TRBV5-8 combines with J gene TRBJ1-4; no clear D. The V end was cut by 0 bases, the J end by 0 bases, with 15 bases between. The CDR3 covers 18 residues. Germline CDR1 and CDR2: SGHTS and YDEGEE. In nucleotides, the CDR3 is TGTGCCAGCAGCTTGGGCGTAGGCGGAAAAGCAACTAATGAAAAACTGTTTTTT. The encoded protein is CASSLGVGGKATNEKLFF.

The chain combines TRBV19 with TRBJ2-1; 9 bases match TRBD2. V trimming: 5 bases; J trimming: 2 bases; junction bases outside the gene matches: 4. Germline V lookup: CDR1 LNHDA, CDR2 SQIVND (reference sequence). The CDR3 runs 15 residues. In nucleotides, the CDR3 is TGTGCCAGTAGTCCGGGACTAGCAGCCTACAATGAGCAGTTCTTC. This sequence encodes CASSPGLAAYNEQFF.

The V and J genes are TRBV28 and TRBJ1-6; possibly TRBD1 for D (6 bases). CDR1 and CDR2 (germline): MDHEN, SYDVKM. This CDR3 is built from 15 residues. Trimming took 6 bases from V and 5 from J, leaving 14 bases between them. The CDR3 DNA follows: TGTGCCAGCAGGCGGGGGGCGCCCGATAATTCACCCCTCCACTTT. As protein: CASRRGAPDNSPLHF.

The chain links TRBV19 to TRBJ1-3, with D possibly TRBD1 on 6 matching bases. Germline V CDR1 and CDR2: LNHDA, SQIVND (reference sequence). Between the trimmed V and J ends, which lost 5 bases and 1 base, there was a span of 12 bases. The CDR3 loop spans 15 amino acids. As DNA, the CDR3 is TGTGCCAGTAGTGATACAGGGCTTTCTGGAAACACCATATATTTT. Translating gives CASSDTGLSGNTIYF.

The gene calls are TRBV5-6 and TRBJ2-2, with TRBD2 matching over 11 bases. Germline V gives CDR1 SGHDT, CDR2 YYEEEE. V lost 0 bases and J lost 5; bases outside the gene matches: 3. This CDR3 has 16 residues. CDR3 nucleotide sequence: TGTGCCAGCAGCTTGGCGGTAGCGGGAGGGACCGGGGAGCTGTTTTTT. Amino acid sequence: CASSLAVAGGTGELFF. Complete variable domain (other parts from reference TRBV5-6 and TRBJ2-2): DAGVTQSPTHLIKTRGQQVTLRCSPKSGHDTVSWYQQALGQGPQFIFQYYEEEERQRGNFPDRFSGHQFPNYSSELNVNALLLGDSALYLCASSLAVAGGTGELFFGEGSRLTVL.

The chain has TRBV5-1 and TRBJ2-5; D is unclear. The germline CDR1 and CDR2 sequences are SGHRS and YFSETQ. The V gene lost 4 bases and the J gene lost 1 base, with 11 bases spanning the gap. This CDR3 comprises 14 residues. CDR3 amino acids: CASSTDNTQETQYF. The CDR3 DNA sequence: TGCGCCAGCAGCACCGACAATACCCAAGAGACCCAGTACTTC.

J is TRBJ2-7 and V is TRBV7-2; TRBD2 aligns across 13 bases. Trimming removed 5 bases from V and 4 bases from J; junction bases left unmatched: 8. The CDR3 runs to 16 residues. The germline gives CDR1 SGHTA, CDR2 FQGNSA. CDR3 nucleotide sequence: TGTGCCAGCAGCGATTCTACTAGCGGGAGGGGGTACGAGCAGTACTTC. Its protein is CASSDSTSGRGYEQYF.

The V and J genes are TRBV20-1 and TRBJ2-7; D is undetermined. CDR3 length equals 11 residues. Looked up from germline, CDR1 is DFQATT and CDR2 is SNEGSKA (reference sequence). Trimming took off 6 bases at V and 0 bases at J, with 6 bases between the two ends. CDR3 sequence: CSAQVSYEQYF. The DNA for the CDR3 is TGCAGTGCGCAGGTCTCCTACGAGCAGTACTTC.

This chain links TRBV5-1 with TRBJ2-7; 7 bases agree with TRBD2. The V and J ends lost 0 bases and 3 bases, in that order; junction bases with no gene match: 15. Germline V gene lookup returns CDR1 SGHRS and CDR2 YFSETQ. The CDR3 contains 18 residues. CDR3 amino acids: CASSLDLSITGGVYEQYF. The CDR3 DNA reads as TGCGCCAGCAGCTTGGACCTCTCGATTACGGGAGGCGTCTACGAGCAGTACTTC.

V is TRBV18 and J is TRBJ2-1, with 11 nucleotides matching TRBD2. The CDR3 sequence is 18 residues long. Trimming cost V 4 bases and J 3 bases; bases outside gene matches: 11. Germline CDR1 is KGHSH and CDR2 is LQKENI. CDR3 sequence (DNA): TGTGCCAGCTCACACTCTAGCGGGGGGCCGACAAACTACAATGAGCAGTTCTTC. Amino acid sequence: CASSHSSGGPTNYNEQFF. The full variable domain, its missing parts supplied by reference TRBV18 and TRBJ2-1, is NAGVMQNPRHLVRRRGQEARLRCSPMKGHSHVYWYRQLPEEGLKFMVYLQKENIIDESGMPKERFSAEFPKEGPSILRIQQVVRGDSAAYFCASSHSSGGPTNYNEQFFGPGTRLTVL.

The J gene is TRBJ1-6, the V gene TRBV7-6, with 7 bases that match TRBD1. Unmatched junction bases numbered 8, after V lost 5 bases and J lost 13 bases. CDR3 length equals 13 residues. Germline lookup yields CDR1 SGHVS and CDR2 FNYEAQ. The CDR3 sequence is CASSVGDSSPLHF. The CDR3 nucleotides read TGTGCCAGCAGCGTAGGGGACAGCTCGCCCCTCCACTTT.

The J gene is TRBJ1-1, the V gene TRBV28; 9 nucleotides align to TRBD1. After removal of 4 bases from V and 0 bases from J, the junction contained 15 bases not matched to a gene. The CDR3 spans 19 residues. Germline assignment: CDR1 MDHEN and CDR2 SYDVKM. CDR3 amino acids: CASSSPSYRGPFLNTEAFF. CDR3 nucleotide sequence: TGTGCCAGCAGTTCTCCCTCTTACAGGGGGCCCTTCTTGAACACTGAAGCTTTCTTT. The full variable domain, rest sourced from reference TRBV28 and TRBJ1-1, is DVKVTQSSRYLVKRTGEKVFLECVQDMDHENMFWYRQDPGLGLRLIYFSYDVKMKEKGDIPEGYSVSREKKERFSLILESASTNQTSMYLCASSSPSYRGPFLNTEAFFGQGTRLTVV.

This rearrangement joins TRBV6-5 to TRBJ1-3; TRBD1 aligns across 7 bases. The CDR3 runs 14 residues. V dropped 6 bases and J dropped 2; count of bases not matched to a gene: 4. Germline-derived CDR1 and CDR2 are MNHEY and SVGAGI. The chain's CDR3 is CASSFDRAGNTIYF. CDR3 in DNA: TGTGCCAGCAGCTTCGACAGGGCTGGAAACACCATATATTTT.

This clone appeared once. This chain connects TRBV2 to TRBJ2-7; possibly TRBD1 for D (6 bases). Trimming removed 5 bases at V and 6 bases at J, with 17 bases between. The CDR3 totals 14 residues. The V gene's germline CDR1 is SNHLY and CDR2 FYNNEI. The CDR3 DNA follows: TGTGCCAGCAGTCTCCATCGACAGGCGGGCGAGCAGTACTTC. Translated, it gives CASSLHRQAGEQYF. The entire variable domain, with the rest obtained from reference TRBV2 and TRBJ2-7, is as follows: EPEVTQTPSHQVTQMGQEVILRCVPISNHLYFYWYRQILGQKVEFLVSFYNNEISEKSEIFDDQFSVERPDGSNFTLKIRSTKLEDSAMYFCASSLHRQAGEQYFGPGTRLTVT.

The chain employs TRBV5-1 and TRBJ2-2; the D gene is possibly TRBD2 (6 bases). The CDR3 runs to 17 residues. V shed 2 bases and J shed 3 bases, with 17 bases lying between them. Germline CDR1 reads SGHRS; CDR2 reads YFSETQ. The CDR3 bases are TGCGCCAGCAGCTTTGGACAAACGGGACTCCACACCGGGGAGCTGTTTTTT. This sequence encodes CASSFGQTGLHTGELFF.